This T cell receptor (beta chain) was obtained from a study of blood T cell repertoires in COVID-19. The protocol was immunoSEQ multiplex PCR, while the TCRdb copy is restricted to in-frame clones and leaves out a portion. The table shows about 41,000 clones, with 70% to 90% occurring only once. Sequenced input: peripheral blood. The TCR originated in a man between 60 and 70 years old with acute or convalescent COVID-19.

CDR3 loop: CASSYGLNTGELFF. The CDR3 bases are TGTGCCAGCAGTTACGGCCTGAACACCGGGGAGCTGTTTTTT. The chain recombines TRBV6-5 with TRBJ2-2; D gene unclear. CDR1 is MNHEY, CDR2 SVGAGI, per germline. This CDR3 spans 14 amino acids. The ends were cut back, 2 bases at V and 1 base at J, with 5 bases in the middle.